A selection of T cell receptor beta chains follows, all from one sample in a study of identical twins. TCRdb reprocessed the 5' RACE reads with MiXCR, giving one entry per CDR3 protein. The sample yields about 700,000 distinct CDR3 sequences, around 6.1% seen once. The sequencing input was naive T cells sorted from blood. These receptors were obtained from a man between 18 and 29 years old in good health. CDR3s include the opening cysteine and the closing phenylalanine or tryptophan. Fields, in order: V gene, J gene, CDR3 protein.

V: TRBV5-1; J: TRBJ2-2; CDR3: CASSFGGRADTGELFF
V: TRBV29-1; J: TRBJ1-2; CDR3: CSVGDYPGGYTF
V: TRBV6-5; J: TRBJ2-3; CDR3: CASSYIPGTAKTDTQYF
V: TRBV4-3; J: TRBJ2-1; CDR3: CASSQEGRREQFF
V: TRBV5-5; J: TRBJ2-3; CDR3: CASSFETGALTDTQYF
V: TRBV5-1; J: TRBJ2-3; CDR3: CASSLETSGSPDTQYF
V: TRBV6-2/TRBV6-3; J: TRBJ2-7; CDR3: CASSYFSSEQYF
V: TRBV20-1; J: TRBJ1-1; CDR3: CSATTGIVNEAFF
V: TRBV7-2; J: TRBJ2-5; CDR3: CASSPQLGRETQYF
V: TRBV5-6; J: TRBJ2-2; CDR3: CASSWGTSGSHGELFF